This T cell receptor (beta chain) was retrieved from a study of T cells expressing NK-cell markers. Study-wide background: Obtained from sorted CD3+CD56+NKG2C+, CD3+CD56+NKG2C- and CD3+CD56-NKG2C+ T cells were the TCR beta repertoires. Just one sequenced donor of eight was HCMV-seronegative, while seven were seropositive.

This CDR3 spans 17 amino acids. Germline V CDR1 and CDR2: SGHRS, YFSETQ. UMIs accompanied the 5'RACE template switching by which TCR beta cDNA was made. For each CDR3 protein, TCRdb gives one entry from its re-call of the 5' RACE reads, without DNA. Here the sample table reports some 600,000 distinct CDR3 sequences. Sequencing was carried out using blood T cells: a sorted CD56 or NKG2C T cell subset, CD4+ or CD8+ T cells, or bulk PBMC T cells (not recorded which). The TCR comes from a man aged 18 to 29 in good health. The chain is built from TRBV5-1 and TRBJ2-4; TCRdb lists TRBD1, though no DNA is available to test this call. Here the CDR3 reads CASSLGQGIMAKNIQYF. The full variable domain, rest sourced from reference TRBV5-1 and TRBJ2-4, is KAGVTQTPRYLIKTRGQQVTLSCSPISGHRSVSWYQQTPGQGLQFLFEYFSETQRNKGNFPGRFSGRQFSNSRSEMNVSTLELGDSALYLCASSLGQGIMAKNIQYFGAGTRLSVL.